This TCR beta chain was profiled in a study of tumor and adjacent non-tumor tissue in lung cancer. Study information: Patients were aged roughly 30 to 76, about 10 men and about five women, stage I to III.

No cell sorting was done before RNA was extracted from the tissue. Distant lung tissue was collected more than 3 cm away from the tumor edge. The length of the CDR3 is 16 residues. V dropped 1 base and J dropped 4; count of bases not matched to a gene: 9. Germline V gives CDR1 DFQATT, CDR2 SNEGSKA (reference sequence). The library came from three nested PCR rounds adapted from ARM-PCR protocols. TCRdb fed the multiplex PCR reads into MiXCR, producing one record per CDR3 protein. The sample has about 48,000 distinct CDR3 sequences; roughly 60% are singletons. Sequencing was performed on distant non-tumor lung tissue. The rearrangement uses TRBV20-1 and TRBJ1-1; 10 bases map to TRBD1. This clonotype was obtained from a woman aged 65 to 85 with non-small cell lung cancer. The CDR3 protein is CSARGQGALSGTEAFF. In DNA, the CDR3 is TGCAGTGCTAGAGGACAGGGGGCCCTGTCTGGCACTGAAGCTTTCTTT.